The TCR beta chain described here comes from a study of CD8+CD57+ T cells in acquired aplastic anemia (dated by TCRdb to the late 2010s). The study in broad terms: DNA extracted from sorted CD4+ and CD8+ cells had a mean of about 3.3 ug, with a range of roughly 0.18 to 27.4 ug. An average of around 10 million reads for CD4+ cells and roughly 12 million reads for CD8+ cells was obtained from healthy donor samples. Overall results and qualifications from the work: Over 25 CD8+ CDR3 sequences were found in both patients and controls but appeared to be highly expressed in patients and within the immunodominant clones of the patients. CD8+ Simpson's diversity did not differ significantly between patients and healthy controls (P=0.060).

Profiling of TCR beta VDJ combinations and CDR3 sequences used genomic DNA as the template. An Illumina HiSeq 2000 was the platform used for TCR repertoire sequencing. The paper's processing steps were these. TRBV/TRBJ rearrangement plots, CDR3 size and DJ length profiles, and Simpson's diversity index were used to evaluate the repertoires. Whichever DNA sequence was most abundant in the deep sequencing data was defined as the immunodominant clone. CDR3 amino acid sequences were checked for sharing between subjects and were compared against published repertoires and the VDJdb database. In-frame beta chains were kept once TCRdb had trimmed the public reads at Q25 with fastp and called clones with MiXCR. Every entry covers one CDR3 protein and lists the most common genes and DNA from its rows. The V and J calls reflect TCRdb's pipeline rather than the authors' work. The sample records 98,000 or so distinct CDR3 sequences, 40% to 60% of which are singletons. Roughly 31% of the sample is in the top ten clones.

In its sample, this clonotype was seen many times. Its target antigen remains unknown. No per-base quality is available; no much larger clone lies one base away. TCR repertoires of sorted CD4+ and CD8+ blood T cells from severe aplastic anemia patients and healthy subjects were deep-sequenced in the study. Ficoll-Paque density gradient centrifugation was used to isolate peripheral blood mononuclear cells. Before DNA extraction, CD4+ and CD8+ T cells were sorted by FACS or by magnetic beads. The TCR comes from a human donor in good health, serving as a control. The specimen was sorted CD4+, CD8+, or CD8+CD57+ T cells (not recorded which) from PBMCs.

The CDR3 corresponds to CSARDQAGISTDTQYF. The nucleotide sequence is TGCAGTGCTAGAGATCAGGCGGGGATCAGCACAGATACGCAGTATTTT. The chain links TRBV20-1 with TRBJ2-3; a tentative D match to TRBD2 spans 6 bases. The V and J ends are trimmed by 0 bases and 0 bases, leaving 13 bases between them. Per the germline V gene (reference sequence), DFQATT is the CDR1 and SNEGSKA is the CDR2. The CDR3 sequence holds 16 residues, the cysteine and phenylalanine included. This entry keeps only the CDR3 DNA: 48 bases, framed from base 1.